Following are 21 T cell receptor delta chains from one sample sequenced in a study of gamma-delta chains in newborns, infants, children (dated by TCRdb to the late 2010s). TCRdb names Illumina MiSeq as the instrument used. Clone calls in TCRdb were regenerated from the public reads with CATT, after which identical DNA sequences shared one row. For this sample there are 5,500 to 7,500 delta-chain clones; over 2% appear just once. The ten biggest clones cover roughly 9.8% of the sample. The sequenced sample consisted of blood. Receptors were obtained from a child who was a newborn, infant or young child, either healthy, febrile or measles-vaccinated (not recorded which).

This clone is labeled medium-sized. Other DNA sequences in this specimen translate into the identical CDR3. The CDR3 region is CACDTGTGGYGRWDTRQMFF. The CDR3 DNA reads TGTGCCTGTGACACCGGGACTGGGGGATACGGGCGCTGGGACACCCGACAGATGTTTTTC. The gene calls are TRDV2 and TRDJ3; 13 nucleotides match TRDD3. CDR1 and CDR2 (germline): GEAIGNYY, EKD. This CDR3 spans 20 amino acids. V lost 0 bases to trimming and J lost 3 bases; unmatched junction nucleotides: 7.

On this clone: A read error likely explains why the TCRdb protein, taken from a much larger clone, differs from this DNA's translation at residue 13; the protein shown is translated from the DNA. The rearrangement links TRDV2 to TRDJ3, with TRDD3 matching over 8 bases. This CDR3 contains 20 residues. Germline-derived CDR1 and CDR2 are GEAIGNYY and EKD. Written as DNA, the CDR3 is TGTGCCTGTGACACCGGAGGACTGGGGGCTAGCTCCCGGGACACCCGACAGATGTTTTTC. It codes for CACDTGGLGASSRDTRQMFF.

By share of the sample, this clone is medium-sized. The identical CDR3 is also encoded by other nucleotide sequences in the sample. The chain links TRDV2 to TRDJ3; TRDD3 matches 8 bases. V dropped 1 base and J dropped 0; count of bases not matched to a gene: 10. CDR3 length equals 20 residues. Germline CDR1 GEAIGNYY, CDR2 EKD. In DNA, the CDR3 is TGTGCCTGTGACACGGTGTTGCTGGGGGACTCCTCCTGGGACACCCGACAGATGTTTTTC. It specifies CACDTVLLGDSSWDTRQMFF.

Points on this clone: This DNA's translation differs at residue 12 from TCRdb's protein, which comes from a much larger clone; a read error is likely, and the protein shown is translated from the DNA. V and J are TRDV2 and TRDJ3; D possibly corresponds to TRDD3 (6 bases). This CDR3 spans 18 amino acids. The germline CDR1 and CDR2 sequences are GEAIGNYY and EKD. DNA for the CDR3: TGTGCCTGTGACACCGGGGGTTTTAGCTCCTGGGGCACCCGACAGATGTTTTTC. Its translation: CACDTGGFSSWGTRQMFF.

This clone is labeled medium-sized. The sample holds other DNA sequences that translate to the same CDR3. The J gene is TRDJ1, the V gene TRDV1, with 10 nucleotides matching TRDD3. Germline V gene lookup returns CDR1 TSWWSYY and CDR2 QGS. V lost 4 bases, J lost 0 bases, and 8 bases stayed unmatched. This CDR3 is 17 amino acids long. This chain's CDR3 is CALGASTGGFYTDKLIF. In nucleotides, the CDR3 is TGTGCTCTTGGGGCAAGTACTGGGGGATTCTACACCGATAAACTCATCTTT.

This clone was detected a few times. A far larger clone differs by one base, so this is likely a read error. This sample includes further DNA sequences coding for the same CDR3. The chain joins TRDV2 to TRDJ3; TRDD3 agrees at 7 bases. The CDR3 length is 20 residues. Germline lookup yields CDR1 GEAIGNYY and CDR2 EKD. Trimming took 5 bases from V and 2 from J; bases not matched to a gene: 17. This CDR3 reads CACAGTRMGIVPWDTRQMFF. The CDR3 DNA follows: TGTGCCTGTGCCGGGACTAGGATGGGGATAGTCCCCTGGGACACCCGACAGATGTTTTTC.

Turning to this clone: The translation of this DNA and the TCRdb protein of a much larger clone differ at residue 16, probably owing to a read error; the protein shown here is translated from the DNA. The rearrangement joins TRDV2 to TRDJ3; 10 bases are shared with TRDD3. CDR3 length equals 18 residues. Per the germline V gene, CDR1 is GEAIGNYY and CDR2 is EKD. The CDR3 sequence: CACDAWGIQPWDTRQRFF. CDR3 sequence (DNA): TGTGCCTGTGACGCATGGGGGATACAGCCCTGGGACACCCGACAGAGGTTTTTC.

Points on this clone: A read error may be the cause here, since a much bigger clone is one base away. Additional DNA sequences in this sample encode the identical CDR3. The chain carries TRDV2 and TRDJ3, with 9 bases aligning to TRDD3. CDR1 is GEAIGNYY and CDR2 is EKD in the germline V gene. This CDR3 has 17 residues. CDR3 residues: CACDTWGINGDTRQMFF. The CDR3 region has the DNA TGTGCCTGTGACACCTGGGGGATAAACGGGGACACCCGACAGATGTTCTTC.

Points on this clone: TCRdb lists the protein of a much larger clone for this DNA, which differs at residue 15, so this is likely a read error; the protein given here is translated from the DNA itself. This chain connects TRDV2 to TRDJ3, with a tentative D call TRDD3 (6 bases). CDR3 length: 17 residues. Germline V gene lookup returns CDR1 GEAIGNYY and CDR2 EKD. The CDR3 bases are TGTGCCTGTGACTCGCTGGGGAGCTCCTGGGACACCCGACAGACGTTTTTC. Protein product: CACDSLGSSWDTRQTFF.

A remark on this clone: The protein held in TCRdb is that of a much larger clone and does not match this DNA's translation at residue 11, likely because of a read error; the protein shown is translated from the DNA. Written as DNA, the CDR3 is TGTGCCTGTGACACTGGGGGATACCTATCCAGGGACACCCGACAGATGTTTTTC. It translates to CACDTGGYLSRDTRQMFF. The chain joins TRDV2 to TRDJ3; 10 bases align to TRDD3. This CDR3 contains 18 residues. Trimming cost V 1 base and J 5 bases; bases outside gene matches: 7. Looked up from germline, CDR1 is GEAIGNYY and CDR2 is EKD.

Of note for this clone: The amino acid sequence in TCRdb belongs to a much larger clone and departs from this DNA's translation at residue 12, likely a sequencing read error; the sequence shown is translated from the DNA. CDR3 nucleotide sequence: TGTGCCTGTGACACCCTGGGGGATTCCTCCTGGGGCACCCGACAGATGTTTTTC. Translating it yields CACDTLGDSSWGTRQMFF. This chain links TRDV2 with TRDJ3, with 9 bases lining up with TRDD3. Germline CDR1 reads GEAIGNYY; CDR2 reads EKD. The CDR3 sequence is 18 residues long.

This clone came up a few times. TCRdb lists the protein of a much larger clone for this DNA, which differs at residue 4, so this is likely a read error; the protein given here is translated from the DNA itself. The chain has TRDV2 and TRDJ3; 11 bases map to TRDD3. The CDR3 contains 18 residues. Unmatched junction bases numbered 7, after V lost 5 bases and J lost 2 bases. CDR1 GEAIGNYY and CDR2 EKD come from the germline V gene. CDR3 amino acids: CACGTGGYKTWDTRQMFF. The CDR3 coding sequence is TGTGCCTGTGGCACTGGGGGATATAAGACCTGGGACACCCGACAGATGTTTTTC.

In regard to this clone: TCRdb's listed protein matches a much larger clone and diverges from this DNA's translation at residue 8, likely through a read error; the protein shown comes from the DNA. This sequence joins TRDV3 and TRDJ3; tentative D call: TRDD3 (6 bases). Trimming pared 4 bases from V and 0 bases from J, leaving 19 bases between. The CDR3 extends over 18 amino acids. Germline-derived CDR1 and CDR2 are TVYSNPD and GDNSRS (reference sequence). Written as DNA, the CDR3 is TGTGCCTCCCCTCGTACTGGGAGATCCTCCTGGGACACCCGACAGATGTTTTTC. Translated: CASPRTGRSSWDTRQMFF.

This clone was counted a few times. This clone may be a read error of a much larger clone one base away. The sample holds other DNA sequences that translate to the same CDR3. The chain joins TRDV1 to TRDJ1; TRDD3 aligns across 10 bases. V was clipped by 3 bases and J by 0 bases; unmatched bases: 10. Per the germline V gene, CDR1 is TSWWSYY and CDR2 is QGS. The CDR3 loop spans 18 amino acids. CDR3 in amino acids: CALGEVPTLGDNTDKLIF. As DNA, the CDR3 is TGTGCTCTTGGGGAGGTCCCTACCCTGGGGGATAACACCGATAAACTCATCTTT.

As regards this clone: A much larger clonotype is one base distant, so this may be a read error. The chain couples TRDV2 to TRDJ3, with TRDD3 matching 12 bases. V lost 3 bases to trimming and J lost 0 bases; unmatched junction nucleotides: 20. The CDR3 loop spans 24 amino acids. Germline loops: CDR1 GEAIGNYY, CDR2 EKD. Written as DNA, the CDR3 is TGTGCCTGTGACGCGAGGTACTGGGGGATACTCCATCGATTAAACTCCTGGGACACCCGACAGATGTTTTTC. It encodes CACDARYWGILHRLNSWDTRQMFF.

In this sample, this clone turned up a few times. A junction boundary mismatches the germline segment, possibly from a read error. The identical CDR3 is also encoded by other nucleotide sequences in the sample. V and J are TRDV2 and TRDJ3; 11 nucleotides agree with TRDD3. Germline V gene data show CDR1 as GEAIGNYY and CDR2 as EKD. CDR3 length: 19 amino acids. The CDR3 region is CACDALGDTSSWDTRQMFF. The CDR3 nucleotides are TGTGCCTGTGACGCCCTGGGGGATACCAGCTCCTGGGACACCCGACAGATGTTCTTC.

As concerns this clone: This may be a read error: a much more frequent sequence differs by one nucleotide. The V call is TRDV2, the J call TRDJ2; 12 bases fit TRDD3. CDR3 length: 15 residues. The germline CDR1 and CDR2 sequences are GEAIGNYY and EKD. Trimming took 2 bases from V and 7 from J; bases not matched to a gene: 4. CDR3 protein: CACDILGDTEAQLFF. The CDR3 DNA is TGTGCCTGTGACATACTGGGGGATACAGAAGCACAACTCTTCTTT.

This clone is judged medium-sized (0.01 to 0.1%). This could be a read error, since a much larger clone is one nucleotide away. The same CDR3 can be traced to other DNA sequences in this sample. The rearrangement uses TRDV2 and TRDJ3, with TRDD3 matching over 9 bases. There are 17 residues in the CDR3. The V segment lost 4 bases and the J segment 0 bases; nucleotides outside the gene matches: 3. Germline V gene data show CDR1 as GEAIGNYY and CDR2 as EKD. CDR3 sequence (DNA): TGTGCCTGTGAATACTGGGGGAGCTCCTGGGACACCCGACAGATGTTTTTC. It specifies CACEYWGSSWDTRQMFF.

This clone was seen more than once but under ten times. A read error is possible here, since a much larger clone lies one base away. The sample has other DNA sequences that encode this CDR3 too. The V gene is TRDV3, the J gene TRDJ1, with 9 bases matching TRDD3. V dropped 2 bases and J dropped 6; count of bases not matched to a gene: 19. Germline V gene lookup returns CDR1 TVYSNPD and CDR2 GDNSRS (reference sequence). The CDR3 is made up of 17 amino acids. DNA for the CDR3: TGTGCCTTTGGAGTTGCAACGCCTGGGGGATGTAAGAATAAACTCATCTTT. It codes for CAFGVATPGGCKNKLIF.

In this sample, this clone turned up a few times. TCRdb's entry gives the protein of a much larger clone, which mismatches this DNA's translation at residue 3, likely from a read error; the protein reported here is translated from the DNA. The V call is TRDV2, the J call TRDJ2; 9 nucleotides align to TRDD3. Germline V gene lookup returns CDR1 GEAIGNYY and CDR2 EKD. The CDR3 runs to 17 residues. The chain's CDR3 is CAGDVLGDRALTAQLFF. CDR3 in DNA: TGTGCCGGTGATGTACTGGGGGACCGAGCTTTGACAGCACAACTCTTCTTT.

This clone was found many times. This sequence is one base from a far larger clone and is likely a read error. The rearrangement links TRDV2 to TRDJ1; 9 bases match TRDD3. V lost 2 bases to trimming and J lost 3 bases; unmatched junction nucleotides: 3. CDR1 and CDR2 from the germline V gene are GEAIGNYY and EKD. The CDR3 is 14 residues long. CDR3 in amino acids: CACDKLGDADKLIF. DNA for the CDR3: TGTGCCTGTGACAAACTGGGGGACGCCGATAAACTCATCTTT.